This is a list of T cell receptor beta chains from one sample in a study of cytomegalovirus exposure and HLA in healthy donors. Clones were read by immunoSEQ multiplex PCR, and TCRdb kept only the in-frame ones, dropping some. In the table there are about 200,000 clones, around 85% of which are singletons. Sequenced sample: PBMCs. The source is a man aged 45-65 years in good health and CMV-seronegative. CDR3s include the opening cysteine and the closing phenylalanine or tryptophan. D genes are given only for firm matches. Expanded clones are given a class, and other clones once, few, many or no size at all.

abundance: once
v_gene: TRBV10-1
j_gene: TRBJ1-1
d_gene: NA
CDR3nt: TGCGCCAGCAGTGAAACGCCGGGTGAAGCTTTCTTT
CDR3aa: CASSETPGEAFF

abundance: NA
v_gene: TRBV2
j_gene: TRBJ2-1
d_gene: NA
CDR3nt: TGTGCCAGCCTAGGAGGAGGCAATGAGCAGTTCTTC
CDR3aa: CASLGGGNEQFF

abundance: NA
v_gene: TRBV7-3
j_gene: TRBJ2-5
d_gene: NA
CDR3nt: TGTGCCAGCAGCTTAGTACGGGGGGAGACCCAGTACTTC
CDR3aa: CASSLVRGETQYF

abundance: NA
v_gene: TRBV9
j_gene: TRBJ2-1
d_gene: TRBD2
CDR3nt: TGTGCCAGCAGCGAGACTAGCGGGAGTGCTACATACAATGAGCAGTTCTTC
CDR3aa: CASSETSGSATYNEQFF

abundance: NA
v_gene: TRBV18
j_gene: TRBJ1-4
d_gene: TRBD1
CDR3nt: TGTGCCAGTTCTGACGAGGGGGCCAATGAAAAACTGTTTTTT
CDR3aa: CASSDEGANEKLFF

abundance: NA
v_gene: TRBV30
j_gene: TRBJ1-1
d_gene: TRBD1
CDR3nt: TGTGCCTGGAGTTCCCAGGGGGTGAGTGAAGCTTTCTTT
CDR3aa: CAWSSQGVSEAFF

abundance: few
v_gene: TRBV28
j_gene: TRBJ1-5
d_gene: TRBD1
CDR3nt: TGTGCCAGCAGCTTCTGGACAGGTACGAGCAATCAGCCCCAGCATTTT
CDR3aa: CASSFWTGTSNQPQHF

abundance: NA
v_gene: TRBV6-5
j_gene: TRBJ2-7
d_gene: NA
CDR3nt: TGTGCCAGCAGTTACTCGATTAGCGGTAGCTCCTACGAGCAGTACTTC
CDR3aa: CASSYSISGSSYEQYF

abundance: NA
v_gene: TRBV28
j_gene: TRBJ2-7
d_gene: NA
CDR3nt: TGTGCCAGCAGCCCAAAGCACAGACCCTACGAGCAGTACTTC
CDR3aa: CASSPKHRPYEQYF

abundance: NA
v_gene: TRBV11-1
j_gene: TRBJ2-2
d_gene: NA
CDR3nt: TGTGCCAGCAGAAGGGGGACCGGGGAGCTGTTTTTT
CDR3aa: CASRRGTGELFF

abundance: NA
v_gene: TRBV6-1
j_gene: TRBJ1-4
d_gene: NA
CDR3nt: TGTGCCAGCAGTGAAGGCCTAGCCCGCACTAATGAAAAACTGTTTTTT
CDR3aa: CASSEGLARTNEKLFF

abundance: few
v_gene: TRBV28
j_gene: TRBJ2-1
d_gene: NA
CDR3nt: TGTGCCAGCAGTTCCGCGTTACTTGGGGGCATCGATGAGCAGTTCTTC
CDR3aa: CASSSALLGGIDEQFF

abundance: NA
v_gene: TRBV2
j_gene: TRBJ2-1
d_gene: NA
CDR3nt: TGTGCCAGCAGTTTGGGGCCTGGTGAGCAGTTCTTC
CDR3aa: CASSLGPGEQFF

abundance: NA
v_gene: TRBV5-6
j_gene: TRBJ2-7
d_gene: TRBD1
CDR3nt: TGTGCCAGCAGCGGGGCCGGGACAGGGGTTCACGAGCAGTACTTC
CDR3aa: CASSGAGTGVHEQYF

abundance: NA
v_gene: TRBV27
j_gene: TRBJ2-7
d_gene: NA
CDR3nt: TGTGCCAGCAGTTTATCGCGAGCTTCCTACGAGCAGTACTTC
CDR3aa: CASSLSRASYEQYF

abundance: NA
v_gene: TRBV7-8
j_gene: TRBJ1-1
d_gene: NA
CDR3nt: TGTGCCAGCAGCCTCGACACGGCCACTGAAGCTTTCTTT
CDR3aa: CASSLDTATEAFF

abundance: once
v_gene: TRBV6-6
j_gene: TRBJ2-3
d_gene: NA
CDR3nt: TGTGCCAGCAGTTATACGAAAGGAGCGGGAGATACGCAGTATTTT
CDR3aa: CASSYTKGAGDTQYF

abundance: NA
v_gene: TRBV25-1
j_gene: TRBJ2-3
d_gene: TRBD2
CDR3nt: TGTGCCAGCAGCCCCTTAGGGGCGGGAGGGGAAGATACGCAGTATTTT
CDR3aa: CASSPLGAGGEDTQYF

abundance: NA
v_gene: TRBV19
j_gene: TRBJ1-5
d_gene: TRBD1
CDR3nt: TGTGCCAGTAGTACCGGGACAGGGGGAAATAGCAATCAGCCCCAGCATTTT
CDR3aa: CASSTGTGGNSNQPQHF

abundance: NA
v_gene: TRBV27
j_gene: TRBJ2-1
d_gene: TRBD2
CDR3nt: TGTGCCAGCAGTTCACTAGCGACACTCTACAATGAGCAGTTCTTC
CDR3aa: CASSSLATLYNEQFF

abundance: NA
v_gene: TRBV19
j_gene: TRBJ2-1
d_gene: TRBD1
CDR3nt: TGTGCCAGTAGTATAGGGGACAGGGGCCACAATGAGCAGTTCTTC
CDR3aa: CASSIGDRGHNEQFF

abundance: NA
v_gene: TRBV30
j_gene: TRBJ2-1
d_gene: NA
CDR3nt: TGTGCCTGGAGCCCGGCGGGAAGCTCCTACAATGAGCAGTTCTTC
CDR3aa: CAWSPAGSSYNEQFF

abundance: NA
v_gene: TRBV7-9
j_gene: TRBJ1-1
d_gene: NA
CDR3nt: TGTGCCAGCAGCTTATCCCCCAAAAGGGCAGGGTGGGACACTGAAGCTTTCTTT
CDR3aa: CASSLSPKRAGWDTEAFF

abundance: NA
v_gene: TRBV9
j_gene: TRBJ2-2
d_gene: NA
CDR3nt: TGTGCCAGCAGCGTAGCGGTGAACACCGGGGAGCTGTTTTTT
CDR3aa: CASSVAVNTGELFF

abundance: NA
v_gene: TRBV29-1
j_gene: TRBJ1-2
d_gene: TRBD1
CDR3nt: TGCAGCGTTAGGACAGGGATTGGCTACACCTTC
CDR3aa: CSVRTGIGYTF

abundance: NA
v_gene: TRBV5-1
j_gene: TRBJ2-7
d_gene: TRBD2
CDR3nt: TGCGCCAGCAGCCCACTAGCGGGAGAAACATACGAGCAGTACTTC
CDR3aa: CASSPLAGETYEQYF

abundance: NA
v_gene: TRBV7-9
j_gene: TRBJ2-1
d_gene: TRBD2
CDR3nt: TGTGCCAGCAGCCCACCGGGACTAACTAAAGACAATGAGCAGTTCTTC
CDR3aa: CASSPPGLTKDNEQFF

abundance: NA
v_gene: TRBV9
j_gene: TRBJ1-4
d_gene: TRBD1
CDR3nt: TGTGCCAGCAGCGTAGGGACAGGGGGCCGTGAAAAACTGTTTTTT
CDR3aa: CASSVGTGGREKLFF